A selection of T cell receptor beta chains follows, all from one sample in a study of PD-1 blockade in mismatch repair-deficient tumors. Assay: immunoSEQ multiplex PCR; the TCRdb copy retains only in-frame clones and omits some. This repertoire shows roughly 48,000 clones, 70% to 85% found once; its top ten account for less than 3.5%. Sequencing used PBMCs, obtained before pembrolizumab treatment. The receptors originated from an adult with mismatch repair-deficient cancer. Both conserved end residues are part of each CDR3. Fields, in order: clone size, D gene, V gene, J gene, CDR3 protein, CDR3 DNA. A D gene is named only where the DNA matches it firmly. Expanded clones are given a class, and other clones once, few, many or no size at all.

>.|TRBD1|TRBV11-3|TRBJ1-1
CASIGDRRDTEAFF
TGTGCCAGCATCGGGGACAGGAGGGACACTGAAGCTTTCTTT
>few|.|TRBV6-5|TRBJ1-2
CASQRGPGGGYTF
TGTGCCAGCCAAAGAGGGCCCGGGGGTGGCTACACCTTC
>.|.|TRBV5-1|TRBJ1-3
CASSLDPGGSGNTIYF
TGCGCCAGCAGCTTGGACCCGGGTGGCTCTGGAAACACCATATATTTT
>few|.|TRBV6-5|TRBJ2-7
CASNKRTDKSYEQYF
TGTGCCAGCAATAAAAGGACGGATAAATCCTACGAGCAGTACTTC
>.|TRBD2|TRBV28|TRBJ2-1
CASSLVAGGRHEQFF
TGTGCCAGCAGTTTAGTAGCGGGAGGGCGTCATGAGCAGTTCTTC
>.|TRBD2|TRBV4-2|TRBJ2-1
CASSWGEGTYNEQFF
TGTGCCAGCAGCTGGGGGGAGGGAACCTACAATGAGCAGTTCTTC
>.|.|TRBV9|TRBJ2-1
CASSVEDRSNEQFF
TGTGCCAGCAGCGTAGAGGACAGATCCAATGAGCAGTTCTTC
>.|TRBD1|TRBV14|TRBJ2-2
CASSQNPGQVFPGELFF
TGTGCCAGCAGCCAGAACCCGGGACAGGTCTTCCCCGGGGAGCTGTTTTTT
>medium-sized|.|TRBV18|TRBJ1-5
CASSPVDGRNQPQHF
TGTGCCAGCTCACCTGTGGACGGCCGCAATCAGCCCCAGCATTTT
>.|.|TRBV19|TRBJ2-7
CASSLKGPSYLGDYEQYF
TGTGCCAGTAGTTTAAAGGGACCATCCTATCTCGGAGACTACGAGCAGTACTTC
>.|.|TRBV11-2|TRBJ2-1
CASSFGPNNEQFF
TGTGCCAGCAGCTTTGGACCGAACAATGAGCAGTTCTTC
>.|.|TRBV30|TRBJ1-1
CAWSVGQGRTEAFF
TGTGCCTGGAGTGTAGGTCAGGGTAGGACTGAAGCTTTCTTT
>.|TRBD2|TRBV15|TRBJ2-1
CATSRDRTGGYNEQFF
TGTGCCACCAGCAGAGATCGGACGGGAGGCTACAATGAGCAGTTCTTC
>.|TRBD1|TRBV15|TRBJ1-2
CATSRDRQGEKGGYTF
TGTGCCACCAGCAGAGATCGGCAGGGGGAGAAGGGGGGCTACACCTTC
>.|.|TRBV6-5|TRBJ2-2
CASSYTYANTGELFF
TGTGCCAGCAGTTACACGTATGCGAACACCGGGGAGCTGTTTTTT
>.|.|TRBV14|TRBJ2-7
CASSQDLTYEQYF
TGTGCCAGCAGCCAAGATCTCACCTACGAGCAGTACTTC
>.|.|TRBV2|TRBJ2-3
CASLPQTSTDTQYF
TGTGCCAGCCTCCCCCAGACTAGCACAGATACGCAGTATTTT
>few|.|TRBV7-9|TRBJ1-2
CASSLNYGYTF
TGTGCCAGCAGCTTGAACTATGGCTACACCTTC
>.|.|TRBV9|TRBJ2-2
CASRVGNTGELFF
TGTGCCAGCAGGGTGGGGAACACCGGGGAGCTGTTTTTT
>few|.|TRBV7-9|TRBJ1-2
CASSLVSFQYGYTF
TGTGCCAGCAGCTTAGTGTCGTTTCAATATGGCTACACCTTC
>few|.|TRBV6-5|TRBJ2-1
CASSYGSGSEQFF
TGTGCCAGCAGTTACGGATCGGGAAGCGAGCAGTTCTTC
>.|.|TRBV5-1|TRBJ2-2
CASSWDPSGSGELFF
TGCGCCAGCAGCTGGGACCCCTCGGGCTCCGGGGAGCTGTTTTTT
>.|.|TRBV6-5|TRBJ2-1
CASSLTRYNEQFF
TGTGCCAGCAGCTTGACAAGGTACAATGAGCAGTTCTTC
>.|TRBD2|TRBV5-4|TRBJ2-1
CAIRLAGVDEQFF
TGTGCCATAAGGCTAGCGGGAGTAGATGAGCAGTTCTTC
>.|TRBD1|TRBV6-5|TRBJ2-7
CASSYSDRVIPYEQYF
TGTGCCAGCAGTTACTCGGACAGGGTGATTCCCTACGAGCAGTACTTC
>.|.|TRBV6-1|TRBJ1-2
CASSVVSTGKYGYTF
TGTGCCAGCAGTGTGGTTAGTACAGGCAAATATGGCTACACCTTC
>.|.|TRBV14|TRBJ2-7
CASSPGFSEQYF
TGTGCCAGCAGCCCCGGTTTCTCCGAGCAGTACTTC
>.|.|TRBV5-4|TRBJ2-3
CASSLDTSGRSDTQYF
TGTGCCAGCAGCCTAGACACGTCGGGGAGATCAGATACGCAGTATTTT
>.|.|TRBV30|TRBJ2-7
CACLPRGTYEQYF
TGTGCCTGCCTCCCCCGGGGCACCTACGAGCAGTACTTC
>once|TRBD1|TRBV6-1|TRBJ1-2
CASSFTGGAFYGYTF
TGTGCCAGCAGTTTTACAGGGGGCGCGTTCTATGGCTACACCTTC
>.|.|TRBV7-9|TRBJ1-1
CASTELEGARSEAFF
TGTGCCAGCACCGAGCTAGAGGGAGCACGGTCTGAAGCTTTCTTT
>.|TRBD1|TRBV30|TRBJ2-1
CAWTQGAYNEQFF
TGTGCCTGGACCCAGGGGGCCTACAATGAGCAGTTCTTC
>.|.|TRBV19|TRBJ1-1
CASRGGRAAFADTEAFF
TGTGCCAGTAGGGGGGGCCGGGCCGCCTTTGCTGACACTGAAGCTTTCTTT
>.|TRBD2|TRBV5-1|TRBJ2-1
CASSLAQRELGEQFF
TGCGCCAGCAGCCTGGCCCAGCGGGAGCTGGGTGAGCAGTTCTTC
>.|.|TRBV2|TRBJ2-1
CASSVLSVDEQFF
TGTGCCAGCAGTGTCCTGAGCGTTGATGAGCAGTTCTTC
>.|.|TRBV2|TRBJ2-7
CASSEGGVYEQYF
TGTGCCAGCAGTGAAGGGGGTGTCTACGAGCAGTACTTC
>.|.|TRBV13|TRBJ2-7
CASSPGRRDRYHEQYF
TGTGCCAGCAGCCCAGGCAGGAGAGACAGGTACCACGAGCAGTACTTC
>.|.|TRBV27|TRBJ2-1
CASGRDSYNEQFF
TGTGCCAGCGGGCGGGACTCCTACAATGAGCAGTTCTTC
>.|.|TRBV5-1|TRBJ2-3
CASSLGTPHSTDTQYF
TGCGCCAGCAGCTTGGGGACACCACATAGCACAGATACGCAGTATTTT
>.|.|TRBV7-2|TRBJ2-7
CASSLLSPDYEQYF
TGTGCCAGCAGCTTATTGAGCCCAGACTACGAGCAGTACTTC
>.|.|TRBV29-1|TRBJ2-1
CSVREPTRYNEQFF
TGCAGCGTCCGAGAACCGACTAGATACAATGAGCAGTTCTTC
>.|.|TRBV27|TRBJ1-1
CASSLEQGAGTEAFF
TGTGCCAGCAGTTTAGAGCAGGGTGCTGGCACTGAAGCTTTCTTT
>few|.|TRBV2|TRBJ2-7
CASSDWVFQYF
TGTGCCAGCAGTGATTGGGTATTTCAGTACTTC
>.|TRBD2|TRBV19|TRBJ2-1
CAISSGTYNEQFF
TGTGCCATATCTAGCGGAACTTACAATGAGCAGTTCTTC
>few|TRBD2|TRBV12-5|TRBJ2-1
CASGSLAGDYNEQFF
TGTGCTAGTGGCTCTTTAGCGGGAGACTACAATGAGCAGTTCTTC
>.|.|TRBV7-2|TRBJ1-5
CASSLGGGGNQPQHF
TGTGCCAGCAGCTTAGGAGGGGGTGGCAATCAGCCCCAGCATTTT
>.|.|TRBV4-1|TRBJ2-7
CASSQPTGTTYEQYF
TGCGCCAGCAGCCAACCTACAGGGACGACTTACGAGCAGTACTTC
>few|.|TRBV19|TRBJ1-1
CASTVNRGNLMNTEAFF
TGTGCCAGTACCGTTAACCGGGGCAACCTCATGAACACTGAAGCTTTCTTT
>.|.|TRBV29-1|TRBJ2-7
CSVTFEALYEQYF
TGCAGCGTGACCTTCGAGGCCCTCTACGAGCAGTACTTC
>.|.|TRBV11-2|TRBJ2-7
CATPTGDSYEQYF
TGTGCTACGCCCACCGGGGACTCCTACGAGCAGTACTTC
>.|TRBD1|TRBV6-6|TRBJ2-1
CASRGPGQVDNEQFF
TGTGCCAGCAGGGGACCGGGACAGGTCGACAATGAGCAGTTCTTC